Described below is a single TCR beta chain sequence and its context. No antigen is known for it. Researchers collected about 2.5 ml of blood per donor. Template switching introduced UMIs that contain a 6-nucleotide sample barcode. With the 5' RACE reads reprocessed, TCRdb shows one record per CDR3 protein and no DNA. This sample's table has around 400,000 distinct CDR3 sequences. This entry is derived from a study of monozygotic twins with inflammatory bowel disease. Findings and caveats of the study: Repertoire similarity matched across concordant and discordant twins, perhaps owing to limited power. The authors could not tell different T cell subtypes apart.

CDR1 SGHNT and CDR2 YENEEA come from the germline V gene. The CDR3 sequence is 16 residues long. The clonotype originates from a human donor with ulcerative colitis or Crohn's disease, or a healthy co-twin of an affected twin (not recorded which). Specimen: blood. V is TRBV11-3 and J is TRBJ2-2. CDR3 in amino acids: CASSLRGLADTGELFF.